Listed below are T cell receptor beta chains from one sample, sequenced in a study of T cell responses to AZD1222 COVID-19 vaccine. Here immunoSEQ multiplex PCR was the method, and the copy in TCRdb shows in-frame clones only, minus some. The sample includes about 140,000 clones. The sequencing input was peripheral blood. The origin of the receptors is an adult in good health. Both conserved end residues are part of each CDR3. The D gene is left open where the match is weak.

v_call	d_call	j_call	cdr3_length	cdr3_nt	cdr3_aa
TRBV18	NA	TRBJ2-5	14	TGTGCCAGCTCCCCACTCGGGGGCCTGGAGACCCAGTACTTC	CASSPLGGLETQYF
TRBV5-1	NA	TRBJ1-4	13	TGCGCCAGCAGCGTAGGACAGAATGAAAAACTGTTTTTT	CASSVGQNEKLFF
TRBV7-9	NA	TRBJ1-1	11	TGTGCCAGCACCCCCGACACTGAAGCTTTCTTT	CASTPDTEAFF
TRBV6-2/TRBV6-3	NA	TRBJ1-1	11	TGTGCCAGCAGCCCTGGGCTTGAAGCTTTCTTT	CASSPGLEAFF
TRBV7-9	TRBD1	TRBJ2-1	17	TGTGCCAGCAGCTTAGCCCCAGGGGGCGCTGCTAACAATGAGCAGTTCTTC	CASSLAPGGAANNEQFF
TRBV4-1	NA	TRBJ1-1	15	TGCGCCAGCAGCCTGATAGGGGGGGCTTACACTGAAGCTTTCTTT	CASSLIGGAYTEAFF
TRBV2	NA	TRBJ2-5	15	TGTGCCAGCACCCCAACCACTGCAAGCGTCGAGACCCAGTACTTC	CASTPTTASVETQYF
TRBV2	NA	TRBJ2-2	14	TGTGCCAGCGCCGGGTCGGTAAACACCGGGGAGCTGTTTTTT	CASAGSVNTGELFF
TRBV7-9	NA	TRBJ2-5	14	TGTGCCAGCAGCTTAGCACCAGCGCTAGGGGCCCAGTACTTC	CASSLAPALGAQYF
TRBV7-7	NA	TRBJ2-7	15	TGTGCCAGCAGCTTAGACAGGATACAGGGCTACGAGCAGTACTTC	CASSLDRIQGYEQYF
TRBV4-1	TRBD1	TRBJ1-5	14	TGCGCCAGCAGCCCAGGACAGGGCGGTCAGCCCCAGCATTTT	CASSPGQGGQPQHF
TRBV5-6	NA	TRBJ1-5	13	TGTGCCAGCAGCTTGCATAGCAATCAGCCCCAGCATTTT	CASSLHSNQPQHF
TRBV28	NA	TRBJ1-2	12	TGTGCCAGCGGACGTAAGACCTATGGCTACACCTTC	CASGRKTYGYTF
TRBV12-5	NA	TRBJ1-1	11	TGTGCTAGTAACCAGGGATCGGCAGCTTTCTTT	CASNQGSAAFF
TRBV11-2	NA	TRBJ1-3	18	TGTGCCAGCAGCCCCCAGGGACCCAATCTCGCAGGTGGAAACACCATATATTTT	CASSPQGPNLAGGNTIYF
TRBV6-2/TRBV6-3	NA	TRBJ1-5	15	TGTGCCAGCAGCCAGGGCGGAGGCGTAGATCAGCCCCAGCATTTT	CASSQGGGVDQPQHF
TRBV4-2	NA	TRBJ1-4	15	TGTGCCAGCAGCCTAATGGGAGGGGTAAGGGAAAAACTGTTTTTT	CASSLMGGVREKLFF
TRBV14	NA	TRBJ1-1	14	TGTGCCAGCAGCCTAGGGTTGGGAGAGACTGAAGCTTTCTTT	CASSLGLGETEAFF
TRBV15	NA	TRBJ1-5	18	TGTGCCACCAGCAGAGGGGGGGCAGGGAGATATAGCAATCAGCCCCAGCATTTT	CATSRGGAGRYSNQPQHF
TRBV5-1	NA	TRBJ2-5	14	TGCGCCAGCAGCTTGGAATCGGGGGTGGAGACCCAGTACTTC	CASSLESGVETQYF
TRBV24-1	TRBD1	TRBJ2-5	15	TGTGCCACCAGTGATACGCAGGGGGAGAGGGAGACCCAGTACTTC	CATSDTQGERETQYF
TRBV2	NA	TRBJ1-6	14	TGTGCCAGCAGGGTGACAGGATCTAATTCACCCCTCCACTTT	CASRVTGSNSPLHF
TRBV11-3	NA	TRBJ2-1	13	TGTGCCAGCAGCTTAGTGTGGTCGGATGAGCAGTTCTTC	CASSLVWSDEQFF
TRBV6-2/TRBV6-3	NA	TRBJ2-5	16	TGTGCCAGCAGTTACGGGGCGGCCGTATCCCAAGAGACCCAGTACTTC	CASSYGAAVSQETQYF